The 8 T cell receptor beta chains in this list originate from one sample, sequenced in a study of blood T cell repertoires in COVID-19. The protocol was immunoSEQ multiplex PCR, while the TCRdb copy is restricted to in-frame clones and leaves out a portion. The profile shows over 110,000 clones, 70% to 90% of them singletons. Material: peripheral blood. These receptors came from a human donor in a cohort sampled during active COVID-19.

The V call is TRBV3-1 (or the pseudogene TRBV3-2), the J call TRBJ2-7; 7 bases are shared with TRBD2. CDR3 length equals 16 residues. V was clipped by 0 bases and J by 1 base; unmatched bases: 6. The germline V gene encodes CDR1 LGHDT and CDR2 YNNKEL (reference sequence). The CDR3 spells CASSQEGTILSYEQYF. In nucleotides, the CDR3 is TGTGCCAGCAGCCAAGAGGGGACTATCCTGTCCTACGAGCAGTACTTC.

The chain couples TRBV24-1 to TRBJ2-7; 10 positions match TRBD1. This CDR3 is built from 16 residues. CDR1 is KGHDR, CDR2 SFDVKD, per germline. Trimming removed 4 bases from V and 2 bases from J; junction bases left unmatched: 7. The CDR3 nucleotides are TGTGCCACCAGTGACTCCGACAGGGGGCCCCCCTACGAGCAGTACTTC. It specifies CATSDSDRGPPYEQYF.

The CDR3, as DNA: TGTGCCAGCAGTCCTCGACAGGGGGCGATAAACACTGAAGCTTTCTTT. It translates to CASSPRQGAINTEAFF. The rearrangement joins TRBV27 to TRBJ1-1; 10 nucleotides line up with TRBD1. Germline values: CDR1 MNHEY, CDR2 SMNVEV (reference sequence). V was pared by 5 bases and J by 2 bases, with 8 bases of the junction left unmatched. CDR3 length: 16 residues.

The chain uses TRBV25-1 and TRBJ2-2; D is undetermined. The germline V gene encodes CDR1 MGHDK and CDR2 SYGVNS. The CDR3 is made up of 12 amino acids. V lost 4 bases and J 3 bases, leaving 3 bases between the germline ends. This CDR3 reads CASSADTGELFF. The CDR3 DNA is TGTGCCAGCAGTGCAGACACCGGGGAGCTGTTTTTT.

This chain joins TRBV6-5 and TRBJ2-7; D may be TRBD2 (6 bases). Per germline, CDR1 MNHEY and CDR2 SVGAGI. Trimming left V 9 bases short and J 2 bases short, with 11 bases between. CDR3 length: 12 amino acids. The CDR3 loop is CASVAEPYEQYF. DNA for the CDR3: TGTGCCAGTGTAGCGGAACCCTACGAGCAGTACTTC.

V gene TRBV9 combines with J gene TRBJ2-7; 9 nucleotides match TRBD2. This CDR3 is 14 amino acids long. From germline, CDR1 is SGDLS and CDR2 YYNGEE. V was clipped by 2 bases and J by 5 bases; unmatched bases: 5. CDR3 DNA: TGTGCCAGCAGCGTCGGCGGGGGGGCCCACGAGCAGTACTTC. Amino acids: CASSVGGGAHEQYF.

The chain links TRBV5-6 to TRBJ2-3; 8 bases agree with TRBD2. The CDR3 is made up of 14 amino acids. The J segment lost 3 bases and the V segment lost 4 bases, leaving 4 bases of the junction unmatched. Germline lookup yields CDR1 SGHDT and CDR2 YYEEEE. CDR3 sequence (DNA): TGTGCCAGCAGCCTACTAGCGGCGACAGATACGCAGTATTTT. Its protein is CASSLLAATDTQYF.

This rearrangement joins TRBV6-5 to TRBJ1-1; maybe TRBD1 (6 bases). Germline V gene lookup returns CDR1 MNHEY and CDR2 SVGAGI. Trimming pared 2 bases from V and 4 bases from J, leaving 8 bases between. This CDR3 is 13 amino acids long. The CDR3 DNA reads TGTGCCAGCAGTTACCAAGGGGGCACTGAAGCTTTCTTT. It is translated as CASSYQGGTEAFF.